Listed below are T cell receptor beta chains from one sample, sequenced in a study of blood T cells in healthy people across ages. TCRdb itself ran the 5' RACE reads through MiXCR, one entry per CDR3 protein. The sample holds about 1.7 million distinct CDR3 sequences, over 25% seen once. The specimen was blood. These receptors originate from a woman younger than 45 in good health. The CDR3 runs from the conserved cysteine through the conserved F or W.

v_call cdr3_aa
TRBV2 CASTGPDRAYEQYF
TRBV9 CASSVGTVQETQYF
TRBV12-3/TRBV12-4 CTSSFTSYEQYF
TRBV6-5 CASTPTGGSDTQYF
TRBV20-1 CSASRRPQETQYF
TRBV2 CASSVESSSYNEQFF
TRBV5-1 CASSLGTGGALDEQFF
TRBV7-3 CASSYTPGPLPHEQYF
TRBV12-3/TRBV12-4 CASRPAFLETQYF
TRBV6-1 CASGEGAGQPQHF
TRBV6-5 CASSRDTYYEQYF
TRBV27 CASSIPGTNTEAFF
TRBV7-9 CASSPLPGLAGAYEQYF
TRBV10-3 CAIKSGGGSGPQETQYF
TRBV24-1 CATSDVTGGGETQYF
TRBV28 CASSFLGVPEQYF
TRBV5-6 CASSLAVSSEQYF
TRBV5-1 CASGTGEIYNEQFF
TRBV9 CASSVEGTSPLHEQFF
TRBV7-2 CASSFQRQEQYF
TRBV29-1 CSVPPEGVGSDTQYF
TRBV7-2 CASSQQGQVKTDTQYF
TRBV6-2/TRBV6-3 CASQIAGGHYNEQFF
TRBV7-7 CASSLSGGGELFF
TRBV20-1 CSARGGNGGHQPQHF
TRBV7-9 CASRPVGGSNTEAFF
TRBV20-1 CSARGHRATEAFF
TRBV12-3/TRBV12-4 CASRWQGADGYTF
TRBV2 CASLERNEQFF
TRBV5-6 CASSSGPANEKLFF
TRBV7-9 CASSLGQFSGNTIYF
TRBV20-1 CSASRTVSYEQYF
TRBV20-1 CSAFLAGGSYEQYF
TRBV5-1 CASSLGQASSGNTIYF
TRBV5-5 CASSFRDSYGYTF
TRBV7-2 CASSVPKGHNEQFF
TRBV28 CASSLGQGWRNYGYTF
TRBV5-1 CASSPAYQETQYF
TRBV11-2 CASSSRAGQGYNEQYF
TRBV20-1 CSANAGGIIEQFF
TRBV20-1 CSAGRQGAGETQYF
TRBV12-5 CASGLVSGTTYNEQFF
TRBV6-2/TRBV6-3 CASKSGDRTDTQYF
TRBV5-1 CASSLEPENTGELFF
TRBV10-3 CAISEPRLATDTQYF
TRBV5-1 CASGMAGGLRDTQYF
TRBV29-1 CSATGDNEQFF
TRBV7-2 CATAGTNGSNEQFF
TRBV6-1 CASSEEGHYGYTF
TRBV6-6 CAGTLGTGSYEQYF
TRBV20-1 CSALSYQETQYF
TRBV6-5 CASSQDRRTLHF
TRBV9 CASSVGGDGEAFF
TRBV7-8 CASSPTDRGLEQYF
TRBV9 CASSVGSGTPSYEQYF
TRBV6-6 CASSGYEKLFF
TRBV24-1 CATSDLGKGLHEQYF
TRBV3-1 CAGSDGLAGYNEQFF
TRBV18 CASSPPSGRRETQYF